This TCR beta chain was retrieved from a study of early T cells in non-severe SARS-CoV-2 infection (dated by TCRdb to the early 2020s). Describing the broader study: Because TCR sequencing was done on bulk RNA from unsorted whole blood, the alpha and beta chains could not be paired. Overall results and qualifications from the work: VDJdb matching was skewed toward anti-spike CD8 responses and likely underestimated virus-specific expansions by missing private and CD4 specificities.

In its sample, this clonotype was seen many times. Its antigen remains undetermined. Nothing much larger sits one base from this clone, and base qualities are not available. Library preparation employed 5' RACE. The instrument was a NextSeq 500. Unique molecular identifiers were attached to individual cDNA molecules in the TCR library protocol so that sequencing error and PCR bias could be corrected. Both TCR alpha and beta chains were sequenced, and tight co-correlation was observed between alpha and beta sequence abundances in each sample. In the original analysis: V gene, J gene and CDR3 annotation of TCR sequences was performed with Decombinator V4. TCRs were defined as expanded if a significant change between any two time points was detected under a Poisson model with p below 0.0001. TCR abundances were normalised to the total number of TCRs sequenced per sample and expressed as counts per million. MAIT TCRs were defined by TRAV1-2 paired with TRAJ12, TRAJ20 or TRAJ33, and iNKT TCRs by TRAV10 paired with TRAJ18. A search of VDJdb, accessed on 1 November 2021, was run for TCRs annotated to CMV, EBV and SARS-CoV-2, with TCRs annotated for multiple antigens excluded. Using fastp trimming at Q25 and MiXCR clonotype assembly, TCRdb reanalyzed the public sequencing data and kept in-frame beta chains. Each CDR3 protein gets just one entry, which takes the most common genes and DNA from the rows behind it. TCRdb's processing, not the authors' own work, is the source of the V and J calls. The sample contains tens of thousands of distinct CDR3 sequences, about 17% of them found a single time. Clones ranked in the top ten supply about 8.8% of the sample.

This was a case-control study nested in a cohort of healthcare workers in London, UK, who had nasopharyngeal swab PCR tests and blood samples taken every week. Healthcare workers were enrolled in the week of the UK lockdown, from 23 to 31 March 2020, and were followed every week for up to roughly 15 weeks. Relative to germline, V is 8 bases shorter and J is 4 bases shorter, with 12 bases between their ends. From the cysteine up to the phenylalanine, the CDR3 has a length of 13 residues. Only the CDR3 portion is preserved as DNA: 39 bases, with reading frame beginning at the first base. CDR1 and CDR2 are read off the germline V gene as KGHSH and LQKENI.

This chain is built from TRBV18 and TRBJ1-5; tentative D gene TRBD1, with 5 bases matching. The material was whole blood, obtained at baseline. The receptor's source is an adult who was a healthcare worker with PCR-confirmed SARS-CoV-2 infection or an uninfected control (not recorded which). The bases are TGTGCCAGCAGTCCCCAGGGAAATCAGCCCCAGCATTTT. Its protein is CASSPQGNQPQHF.